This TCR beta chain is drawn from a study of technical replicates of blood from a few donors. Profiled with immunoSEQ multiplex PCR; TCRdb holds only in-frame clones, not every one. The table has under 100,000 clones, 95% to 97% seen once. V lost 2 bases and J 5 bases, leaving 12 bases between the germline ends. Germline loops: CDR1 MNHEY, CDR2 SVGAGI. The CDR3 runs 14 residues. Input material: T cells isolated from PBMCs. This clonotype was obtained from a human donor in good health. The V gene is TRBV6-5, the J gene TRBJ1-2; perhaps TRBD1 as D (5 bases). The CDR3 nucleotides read TGTGCCAGCAGTTACGGGGCCGTTGCATATGGCTACACCTTC. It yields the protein CASSYGAVAYGYTF.